Each of the 13 T cell receptor beta chains below was sequenced from the same sample in a study of blood T cell repertoires in COVID-19. Using immunoSEQ multiplex PCR, the repertoire was profiled, and TCRdb retains in-frame clones only, with some absent. The profile shows 300,000 to 450,000 clones, about 90% of them singletons. Sequencing used peripheral blood. The receptors here all came from a woman in her twenties or thirties with COVID-19, enrolled during active disease.

The chain is built from TRBV5-6 and TRBJ1-2, with 12 bases lining up with TRBD1. Germline CDR1 and CDR2: SGHDT and YYEEEE. The CDR3 is made up of 17 amino acids. Trimming removed 0 bases from V and 4 bases from J; junction bases left unmatched: 7. The CDR3 nucleotides are TGTGCCAGCAGCTTGGCGGGACAGGGGGCTCCTTTCTATGGCTACACCTTC. Translated, it gives CASSLAGQGAPFYGYTF. Filled out from reference TRBV5-6 and TRBJ1-2, the complete variable domain reads DAGVTQSPTHLIKTRGQQVTLRCSPKSGHDTVSWYQQALGQGPQFIFQYYEEEERQRGNFPDRFSGHQFPNYSSELNVNALLLGDSALYLCASSLAGQGAPFYGYTFGSGTRLTVV.

Only a few counts were recorded for this clone. The rearrangement links TRBV28 to TRBJ1-6; 10 bases are shared with TRBD1. Germline assignment: CDR1 MDHEN and CDR2 SYDVKM. After removal of 7 bases from V and 14 bases from J, the junction contained 5 bases not matched to a gene. This CDR3 contains 12 residues. DNA of the CDR3: TGTGCCAGCACCCAGGGGACAGGGGCCCTCCACTTT. It is translated as CASTQGTGALHF.

This chain links TRBV5-1 with TRBJ1-1; 11 bases align to TRBD1. J gave up 0 bases and V 1 base, and 11 bases lay outside the gene matches. Germline values: CDR1 SGHRS, CDR2 YFSETQ. The CDR3 has 19 amino acids. This CDR3 reads CASSLSGTGGKSMNTEAFF. The CDR3 DNA reads TGCGCCAGCAGCTTGTCCGGGACAGGGGGTAAATCTATGAACACTGAAGCTTTCTTT.

V and J are TRBV5-8 and TRBJ2-5; no clear D gene. V was clipped by 0 bases and J by 1 base, with 7 bases between them. CDR1 SGHTS and CDR2 YDEGEE come from the germline V gene. This CDR3 region has 14 residues. The CDR3, as DNA: TGTGCCAGCAGCTTGGTGGGCCTCCAAGAGACCCAGTACTTC. Its translation: CASSLVGLQETQYF.

This clone came up once. The chain combines TRBV7-2 with TRBJ1-1; TRBD1 is a possible D gene (6 bases). V gave up 1 base and J gave up 1 base, with 19 bases separating them. CDR3 length: 18 amino acids. CDR1 is SGHTA and CDR2 is FQGNSA in the germline V gene. The CDR3 coding sequence is TGTGCCAGCAGCTTAGGGGGCAGGGGATGGTCGAGGAACACTGAAGCTTTCTTT. Amino acid sequence: CASSLGGRGWSRNTEAFF.

The gene calls are TRBV19 and TRBJ1-1; D is perhaps TRBD1 (5 bases). The CDR3 runs to 15 residues. Per germline, CDR1 LNHDA and CDR2 SQIVND (reference sequence). Trimming removed 3 bases at V and 4 bases at J, with 15 bases between. In nucleotides, the CDR3 is TGTGCCAGTAGTATTATGGCCCAGGGTGGCACTGAAGCTTTCTTT. It yields the protein CASSIMAQGGTEAFF.

The CDR3 sequence is CASSSETSTQYF. The DNA for the CDR3 is TGTGCCAGCAGCTCGGAGACTAGTACCCAGTACTTC. The chain combines TRBV11-3 with TRBJ2-5; D possibly corresponds to TRBD2 (6 bases). The CDR3 is 12 residues long. Germline CDR1 reads SGHNT; CDR2 reads YENEEA. Trimming took 4 bases from V and 8 from J, leaving 11 bases between them. Supplemented by reference TRBV11-3 and TRBJ2-5, the full variable domain reads EAGVVQSPRYKIIEKKQPVAFWCNPISGHNTLYWYLQNLGQGPELLIRYENEEAVDDSQLPKDRFSAERLKGVDSTLKIQPAELGDSAVYLCASSSETSTQYFGPGTRLLVL.

The chain couples TRBV3-1 (or the pseudogene TRBV3-2) to TRBJ2-3; 14 positions match TRBD2. After removal of 4 bases from V and 6 bases from J, the junction contained 6 bases not matched to a gene. The V gene's germline CDR1 is LGHDT and CDR2 YNNKEL (reference sequence). The CDR3 is 16 residues long. In DNA form, the CDR3 reads TGTGCCAGCAGCCGGGGACTAGCGGGGGCCAGGGATACGCAGTATTTT. Translation gives CASSRGLAGARDTQYF.

The chain recombines TRBV5-1 with TRBJ2-3; TRBD2 might be the D (6 bases). Germline CDR1 reads SGHRS; CDR2 reads YFSETQ. V shed 5 bases and J shed 1 base, with 17 bases lying between them. The CDR3 consists of 16 residues. This CDR3 is CASRGGGTQGTDTQYF. The CDR3 coding sequence is TGCGCCAGCAGGGGAGGCGGAACGCAGGGCACAGATACGCAGTATTTT.

The chain joins TRBV11-2 to TRBJ1-1, with no clear D. CDR3 size: 15 residues. Germline V gene data show CDR1 as SGHAT and CDR2 as FQNNGV. V lost 1 base to trimming and J lost 4 bases, with 13 bases between them. The CDR3 DNA is TGTGCCAGCAGCTTAGGCCCCCGGGGAGCCACTGAAGCTTTCTTT. It specifies CASSLGPRGATEAFF.

The gene calls are TRBV4-1 and TRBJ1-5; D is perhaps TRBD1 (5 bases). The ends were cut back, 1 base at V and 0 bases at J, with 19 bases in the middle. This CDR3 region has 19 residues. Looked up from germline, CDR1 is MGHRA and CDR2 is YSYEKL. The CDR3 DNA is TGCGCCAGCAGCCAAGTGTTTATTCCAGGGCGTTATAGCAATCAGCCCCAGCATTTT. As protein: CASSQVFIPGRYSNQPQHF.

This clone has a handful of counts. The V gene is TRBV6-2 or TRBV6-3, the J gene TRBJ1-6; TRBD1 might be the D (5 bases). CDR1 and CDR2 from the germline V gene are MNHEY and SVGEGT. V was pared by 6 bases and J by 0 bases, with 12 bases between. The length of the CDR3 is 16 residues. The CDR3 region is CASSNPGDSYNSPLHF. As DNA, the CDR3 is TGTGCCAGCAGCAACCCGGGGGACTCCTATAATTCACCCCTCCACTTT.

This clone occurred a few times. J is TRBJ1-5 and V is TRBV28; weak D call: TRBD1 (6 bases). Germline CDR1 is MDHEN and CDR2 is SYDVKM. V lost 5 bases, J lost 3 bases, and 17 bases lay in between. This CDR3 has 16 residues. CDR3 residues: CASSLYGQIDNQPQHF. For the CDR3, the DNA is TGTGCCAGCAGTCTATACGGACAGATTGACAATCAGCCCCAGCATTTT.